These T cell receptor beta chains were read from a single sample in a study of vaccination and CD4 T cells after COVID-19. Each CDR3 protein is one row after TCRdb ran MiXCR on the PCR reads. The sample carries about 15,000 distinct CDR3 sequences, around 47% recorded once. Their antigen targets remain unknown. The sequenced sample was CD4+ T cells from blood, cultured in vitro, obtained about 7 months after SARS-CoV-2 vaccination. These receptors were taken from a human donor who had recovered from COVID-19. Each CDR3 is given with its conserved first and last residue. A D gene is named only where the DNA matches it firmly. Rows give clone size only sometimes, using once, few, many, or a class for an expanded clone.

J: TRBJ2-7; D: TRBD1; size: few; V: TRBV20-1; DNA: TGCAGTGCTGGGAAACAGGGGAGAGGGTCCGAGCAGTACTTC; CDR3: CSAGKQGRGSEQYF
J: TRBJ1-1; D: -; size: -; V: TRBV7-9; DNA: TGTGCCAGCGGCAACCGGGGGAACACTGAAGCTTTCTTT; CDR3: CASGNRGNTEAFF
J: TRBJ2-3; D: TRBD2; size: -; V: TRBV7-2; DNA: TGTGCCAGCAGCTTATTTGGCGGGAGTTCTACAGATACGCAGTATTTT; CDR3: CASSLFGGSSTDTQYF
J: TRBJ1-2; D: -; size: -; V: TRBV7-6; DNA: TGTGCCAGCAGCCCCCTTGGGCTAGGCTACACCTTC; CDR3: CASSPLGLGYTF
J: TRBJ1-1; D: -; size: -; V: TRBV19; DNA: TGTGCCAGTATCGGACTGATGATGAACACTGAAGCTTTCTTT; CDR3: CASIGLMMNTEAFF
J: TRBJ2-7; D: -; size: medium-sized; V: TRBV19; DNA: TGTGCCAGTAGTGCTCTCGGGAGAACCTACGAGCAGTACTTC; CDR3: CASSALGRTYEQYF
J: TRBJ2-3; D: -; size: -; V: TRBV7-6; DNA: TGTGCCAGCAGCTTAGGTGCCGCAGATACGCAGTATTTT; CDR3: CASSLGAADTQYF
J: TRBJ1-2; D: -; size: -; V: TRBV6-1; DNA: TGTGCCAGCCTAGGTTATGGCTACACCTTC; CDR3: CASLGYGYTF
J: TRBJ1-5; D: -; size: few; V: TRBV27; DNA: TGTGCCAGCAGTGGACGGAGAAATCAGCCCCAGCATTTT; CDR3: CASSGRRNQPQHF
J: TRBJ2-3; D: -; size: few; V: TRBV7-2; DNA: TGTGCCAGCAGCTTAGCGCGGCCAGATACGCAGTATTTT; CDR3: CASSLARPDTQYF
J: TRBJ2-7; D: -; size: -; V: TRBV6-5; DNA: TGTGCCAGCAGTTACCCCCGGGGCGGGTATTTCTACGAGCAGTACTTC; CDR3: CASSYPRGGYFYEQYF
J: TRBJ2-3; D: TRBD2; size: -; V: TRBV7-8; DNA: TGTGCCAGCCGACTAGCGGGGTATAGCACAGATACGCAGTATTTT; CDR3: CASRLAGYSTDTQYF
J: TRBJ1-2; D: -; size: few; V: TRBV20-1; DNA: TGCAGTGCTAGCGCCAGGAACTATGGCTACACCTTC; CDR3: CSASARNYGYTF
J: TRBJ1-5; D: -; size: large; V: TRBV15; DNA: TGTGCCACCACCGGAGTCCAGGGGAAGAATCAGCCCCAGCATTTT; CDR3: CATTGVQGKNQPQHF
J: TRBJ2-5; D: -; size: few; V: TRBV6-2/TRBV6-3; DNA: TGTGCCAGCAAAGAGAGGCGGTGGCGGATGGGGGAGACCCAGTACTTC; CDR3: CASKERRWRMGETQYF
J: TRBJ2-1; D: -; size: many; V: TRBV7-9; DNA: TGTGCCAGCAGCTTACAGTTAAGGACAGTTTCCTACAATGAGCAGTTCTTC; CDR3: CASSLQLRTVSYNEQFF
J: TRBJ2-3; D: -; size: medium-sized; V: TRBV29-1; DNA: TGCAGCGGAGGGAGAATGGATACGCAGTATTTT; CDR3: CSGGRMDTQYF
J: TRBJ2-7; D: -; size: -; V: TRBV6-1; DNA: TGTGCCAGCAGTACCCGTAGGTCAAACGAGCAGTACTTC; CDR3: CASSTRRSNEQYF
J: TRBJ1-2; D: -; size: -; V: TRBV19; DNA: TGTGCCAGTAGTCCACAGGGCTTCTATGGCTACACCTTC; CDR3: CASSPQGFYGYTF
J: TRBJ1-2; D: -; size: -; V: TRBV5-1; DNA: TGCGCCAGCAGCTTGCTGGAGGATTCTAACTATGGCTACACCTTC; CDR3: CASSLLEDSNYGYTF
J: TRBJ1-2; D: TRBD1; size: -; V: TRBV7-9; DNA: TGTGCCAGCAGCTTGGGGACAGGTCAGGACTATGGCTACACCTTC; CDR3: CASSLGTGQDYGYTF
J: TRBJ2-7; D: -; size: -; V: TRBV20-1; DNA: TGCAGTGCTAGAGATAACCACTCCCCGGGACCGTACTTC; CDR3: CSARDNHSPGPYF
J: TRBJ1-5; D: TRBD1; size: few; V: TRBV20-1; DNA: TGCAGTGCTGGCGGACAGGTCAATCAGCCCCAGCATTTT; CDR3: CSAGGQVNQPQHF
J: TRBJ1-1; D: -; size: -; V: TRBV2; DNA: TGTGCCAGTTCGGCCGTGGGGTTGACTGAAGCTTTCTTT; CDR3: CASSAVGLTEAFF
J: TRBJ2-7; D: -; size: -; V: TRBV7-8; DNA: TGTGCCAGCAGCTACGGACAGTTCCCCGACGGCGAGCAGTACTTC; CDR3: CASSYGQFPDGEQYF
J: TRBJ1-1; D: -; size: -; V: TRBV7-6; DNA: TGTGCCAGCAGCTTAGGACAGTTCTTGGACACTGAAGCTTTCTTT; CDR3: CASSLGQFLDTEAFF
J: TRBJ1-2; D: -; size: -; V: TRBV6-5; DNA: TGTGCCAGCAGTTACGCGGACGGCCTGGAGGGCTACACCTTC; CDR3: CASSYADGLEGYTF
J: TRBJ2-7; D: -; size: -; V: TRBV6-1; DNA: TGTGCCAGCAGGGGGCAGGGGAGCTCCTACGAGCAGTACTTC; CDR3: CASRGQGSSYEQYF
J: TRBJ2-7; D: -; size: -; V: TRBV25-1; DNA: TGTGCCAGCAGTGAACTATGGGGGAACGAGCAGTACTTC; CDR3: CASSELWGNEQYF
J: TRBJ2-5; D: TRBD2; size: few; V: TRBV20-1; DNA: TGCAGTGCTAGTGGGCTAGCGGGAGGAAGTACAGAGACCCAGTACTTC; CDR3: CSASGLAGGSTETQYF
J: TRBJ2-5; D: -; size: -; V: TRBV6-5; DNA: TGTGCCAGCAGTTACGGCGAGACCCAGTACTTC; CDR3: CASSYGETQYF
J: TRBJ1-3; D: -; size: few; V: TRBV7-6; DNA: TGTGCCAGCAGCTTAGACGGGGCTGGAAACACCATATATTTT; CDR3: CASSLDGAGNTIYF
J: TRBJ1-3; D: -; size: -; V: TRBV7-9; DNA: TGTGCCAGCAGCTCACGGACGGGGGGAAACACCATATATTTT; CDR3: CASSSRTGGNTIYF
J: TRBJ1-1; D: -; size: -; V: TRBV7-2; DNA: TGTGCCAGCAGCTTAGGACAGTTCATGAACACTGAAGCTTTCTTT; CDR3: CASSLGQFMNTEAFF
J: TRBJ2-7; D: TRBD2; size: few; V: TRBV4-1; DNA: TGCGCCAGCAGCCAAGATTTGGGACTAGTCTACGAGCAGTACTTC; CDR3: CASSQDLGLVYEQYF
J: TRBJ1-6; D: TRBD1; size: -; V: TRBV6-1; DNA: TGTGCCAGCAAGCTCAGTTGGGACAGGGGAAGGTCACCCCTCCACTTT; CDR3: CASKLSWDRGRSPLHF
J: TRBJ1-2; D: -; size: few; V: TRBV7-9; DNA: TGTGCCAGCACGCCCCAGGGAGGGATCGGTGGCTACACCTTC; CDR3: CASTPQGGIGGYTF
J: TRBJ1-5; D: TRBD1; size: few; V: TRBV7-9; DNA: TGTGCCAGCAGCTCTACTCTCGGGACAGAGCATCAGCCCCAGCATTTT; CDR3: CASSSTLGTEHQPQHF
J: TRBJ2-2; D: -; size: -; V: TRBV7-6; DNA: TGTGCCAGCAGCTTAAGGGGGACCAACACCGGGGAGCTGTTTTTT; CDR3: CASSLRGTNTGELFF